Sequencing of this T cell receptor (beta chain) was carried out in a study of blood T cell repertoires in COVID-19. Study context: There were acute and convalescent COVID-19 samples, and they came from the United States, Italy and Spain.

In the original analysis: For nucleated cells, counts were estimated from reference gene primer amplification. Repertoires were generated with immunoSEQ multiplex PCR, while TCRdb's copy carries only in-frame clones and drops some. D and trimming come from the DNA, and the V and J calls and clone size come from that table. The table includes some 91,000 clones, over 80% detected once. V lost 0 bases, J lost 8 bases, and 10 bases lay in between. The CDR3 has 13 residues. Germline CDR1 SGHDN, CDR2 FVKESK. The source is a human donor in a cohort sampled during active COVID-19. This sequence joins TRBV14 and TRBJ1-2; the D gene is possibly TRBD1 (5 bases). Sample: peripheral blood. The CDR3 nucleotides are TGTGCCAGCAGCCAAGACAGGGTTGTCGGCTACACCTTC. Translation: CASSQDRVVGYTF.